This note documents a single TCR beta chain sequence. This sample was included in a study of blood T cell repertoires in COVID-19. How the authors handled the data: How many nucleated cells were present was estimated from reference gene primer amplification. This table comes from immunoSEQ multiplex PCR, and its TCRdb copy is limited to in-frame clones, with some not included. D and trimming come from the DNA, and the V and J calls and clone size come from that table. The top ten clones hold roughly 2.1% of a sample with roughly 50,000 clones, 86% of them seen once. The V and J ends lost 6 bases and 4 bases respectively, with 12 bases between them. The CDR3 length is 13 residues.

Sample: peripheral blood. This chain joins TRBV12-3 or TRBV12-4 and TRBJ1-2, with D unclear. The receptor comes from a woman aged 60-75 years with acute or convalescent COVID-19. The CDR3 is CASRGGSAYGYTF. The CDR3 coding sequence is TGTGCCAGCAGAGGAGGGTCTGCCTATGGCTACACCTTC.